These T cell receptor beta chains were read from a single sample in a study of siplizumab effects on memory and regulatory T cells. The repertoire was sequenced with immunoSEQ multiplex PCR; TCRdb's copy has only in-frame clones and lacks some. The repertoire includes roughly 110,000 clones, around 95% of them detected once, and 0.16% sits in the top ten. What was sequenced was non-Treg CD4+ T cells sorted from blood. These TCRs come from a human donor in good health. CDR3s include the opening cysteine and the closing phenylalanine or tryptophan. Fields, in order: D gene, V gene, clone size, J gene, CDR3 DNA, CDR3 protein. D genes are given only for firm matches. Some rows mark clone size as missing; the rest say once, few, many or name a class of expanded clone.

d_call: TRBD2; v_call: TRBV9; clone_size: NA; j_call: TRBJ2-3; cdr3_nt: TGTGCCAGCAGCGAGCGGGGGCTATACACAGATACGCAGTATTTT; cdr3_aa: CASSERGLYTDTQYF
d_call: NA; v_call: TRBV9; clone_size: NA; j_call: TRBJ2-2; cdr3_nt: TGTGCCAGCAGCGTACACAGCACGAACACCGGGGAGCTGTTTTTT; cdr3_aa: CASSVHSTNTGELFF
d_call: NA; v_call: TRBV5-1; clone_size: NA; j_call: TRBJ2-2; cdr3_nt: TGCGCCAGCACCATAAGCACCAACACCGGGGAGCTGTTTTTT; cdr3_aa: CASTISTNTGELFF
d_call: NA; v_call: TRBV19; clone_size: NA; j_call: TRBJ1-5; cdr3_nt: TGTGCCAGTACCCCCCAGGGTCGTCGTCAGCCCCAGCATTTT; cdr3_aa: CASTPQGRRQPQHF
d_call: TRBD1; v_call: TRBV28; clone_size: once; j_call: TRBJ1-2; cdr3_nt: TGTGCCAGCAGAACTCCCATAGACAGGGGACGTGGCTACACCTTC; cdr3_aa: CASRTPIDRGRGYTF
d_call: TRBD1; v_call: TRBV5-1; clone_size: NA; j_call: TRBJ1-2; cdr3_nt: TGCGCCAGCAGCTTGGCCATAACAGGGGCTGACTATGGCTACACCTTC; cdr3_aa: CASSLAITGADYGYTF
d_call: NA; v_call: TRBV5-1; clone_size: NA; j_call: TRBJ1-2; cdr3_nt: TGCGCCAGCAGCTTGGCGAAGGGCGAAGTCTACACCTTC; cdr3_aa: CASSLAKGEVYTF
d_call: NA; v_call: TRBV19; clone_size: once; j_call: TRBJ1-5; cdr3_nt: TGTGCCAGTAGTAGGGGTTCGGGACTTTCTTCCAATCAGCCCCAGCATTTT; cdr3_aa: CASSRGSGLSSNQPQHF
d_call: TRBD1; v_call: TRBV18; clone_size: NA; j_call: TRBJ2-2; cdr3_nt: TGTGCCAGCCGAGGACAGGGGACAAACACCGGGGAGCTGTTTTTT; cdr3_aa: CASRGQGTNTGELFF
d_call: NA; v_call: TRBV30; clone_size: NA; j_call: TRBJ1-1; cdr3_nt: TGTGCCTGGTCTGAGGGCCTCTCCAAGGGGGAAGGATCGGCTTTCTTT; cdr3_aa: CAWSEGLSKGEGSAFF
d_call: TRBD1; v_call: TRBV19; clone_size: NA; j_call: TRBJ1-6; cdr3_nt: TGTGCCAGTAGTATAGGGACAGGGTTCGGGGAATCACCCCTCCACTTT; cdr3_aa: CASSIGTGFGESPLHF
d_call: TRBD1; v_call: TRBV27; clone_size: NA; j_call: TRBJ1-2; cdr3_nt: TGTGCCAGCAGTTCGCCCCGGACAGGGGGAAACTATGGCTACACCTTC; cdr3_aa: CASSSPRTGGNYGYTF
d_call: TRBD2; v_call: TRBV29-1; clone_size: NA; j_call: TRBJ2-5; cdr3_nt: TGCAGCGCCCGGGGGGGACTAGAACCCCCAGAGACCCAGTACTTC; cdr3_aa: CSARGGLEPPETQYF
d_call: TRBD2; v_call: TRBV5-5; clone_size: NA; j_call: TRBJ2-1; cdr3_nt: TGTGCCAGCAGCACGGGACTAGCGGGGGTGAATGAGCAGTTCTTC; cdr3_aa: CASSTGLAGVNEQFF
d_call: NA; v_call: TRBV6-1; clone_size: NA; j_call: TRBJ2-7; cdr3_nt: TGTGCCAGCAGGGAGCCACCAAACGTCTACGAGCAGTACTTC; cdr3_aa: CASREPPNVYEQYF
d_call: NA; v_call: TRBV6-1; clone_size: NA; j_call: TRBJ1-4; cdr3_nt: TGTGCCAGCAGTGAATTGGCAGGAACTAATGAAAAACTGTTTTTT; cdr3_aa: CASSELAGTNEKLFF
d_call: TRBD1; v_call: TRBV5-1; clone_size: NA; j_call: TRBJ1-2; cdr3_nt: TGCGCCAGCAGCCAAGGGGACAGGGGGCTCGGCTATGGCTACACCTTC; cdr3_aa: CASSQGDRGLGYGYTF
d_call: NA; v_call: TRBV7-9; clone_size: NA; j_call: TRBJ2-3; cdr3_nt: TGTGCCAGCAGCTCAGAGGGACCGAGCACAGATACGCAGTATTTT; cdr3_aa: CASSSEGPSTDTQYF
d_call: TRBD1; v_call: TRBV5-1; clone_size: NA; j_call: TRBJ1-1; cdr3_nt: TGCGCCAGCAGCTTGGTGGGGGACAGGCCTGAAGCTTTCTTT; cdr3_aa: CASSLVGDRPEAFF
d_call: NA; v_call: TRBV28; clone_size: NA; j_call: TRBJ2-7; cdr3_nt: TGTGCCAGCATCTCCTCTTCAGTCTACGAGCAGTACTTC; cdr3_aa: CASISSSVYEQYF
d_call: NA; v_call: TRBV2; clone_size: NA; j_call: TRBJ2-3; cdr3_nt: TGTGCCAGCAGCGCTATAACAGGGTTAACAGATACGCAGTATTTT; cdr3_aa: CASSAITGLTDTQYF
d_call: TRBD2; v_call: TRBV10-3; clone_size: NA; j_call: TRBJ2-5; cdr3_nt: TGTGCCATCCAGCGCGGGGGGGCGGAGGAGACCCAGTACTTC; cdr3_aa: CAIQRGGAEETQYF
d_call: TRBD1; v_call: TRBV27; clone_size: NA; j_call: TRBJ1-6; cdr3_nt: TGTGCCAGCCGCGGGGACAGGACTTATAATTCACCCCTCCACTTT; cdr3_aa: CASRGDRTYNSPLHF
d_call: NA; v_call: TRBV15; clone_size: NA; j_call: TRBJ1-4; cdr3_nt: TGTGCCACCAGCTCCGGTTGGGGCCAAAATGAAAAACTGTTTTTT; cdr3_aa: CATSSGWGQNEKLFF
d_call: NA; v_call: TRBV18; clone_size: NA; j_call: TRBJ2-1; cdr3_nt: TGTGCCAGCTCACCACCGGCCAGGGGGGGCAATGAGCAGTTCTTC; cdr3_aa: CASSPPARGGNEQFF
d_call: NA; v_call: TRBV5-4; clone_size: NA; j_call: TRBJ1-6; cdr3_nt: TGTGCCAGCAGCTTGCGGGACAAGGGTGGTAATTCACCCCTCCACTTT; cdr3_aa: CASSLRDKGGNSPLHF
d_call: NA; v_call: TRBV19; clone_size: NA; j_call: TRBJ1-1; cdr3_nt: TGTGCCAGTATACGTCAAGCCGGCACTGAAGCTTTCTTT; cdr3_aa: CASIRQAGTEAFF
d_call: TRBD2; v_call: TRBV5-1; clone_size: NA; j_call: TRBJ2-2; cdr3_nt: TGCGCCAGCAGCTCGGGTAGCGGGGGTCTTAACACCGGGGAGCTGTTTTTT; cdr3_aa: CASSSGSGGLNTGELFF
d_call: NA; v_call: TRBV5-1; clone_size: NA; j_call: TRBJ1-2; cdr3_nt: TGCGCCAGCAGCTTGGCCCCCCCGGGCTATGGCTACACCTTC; cdr3_aa: CASSLAPPGYGYTF
d_call: TRBD1; v_call: TRBV10-3; clone_size: NA; j_call: TRBJ1-1; cdr3_nt: TGTGCCATCACCAGGGGGGAGGGAGGCACTGAAGCTTTCTTT; cdr3_aa: CAITRGEGGTEAFF
d_call: TRBD1; v_call: TRBV5-1; clone_size: NA; j_call: TRBJ2-3; cdr3_nt: TGCGCCAGCAAAGGTACAGGGGGTAGTGCAGATACGCAGTATTTT; cdr3_aa: CASKGTGGSADTQYF
d_call: NA; v_call: TRBV5-1; clone_size: NA; j_call: TRBJ2-7; cdr3_nt: TGCGCCAGCAGCTTGGCATCCGAGCAGTACTTC; cdr3_aa: CASSLASEQYF
d_call: NA; v_call: TRBV6-5; clone_size: few; j_call: TRBJ1-2; cdr3_nt: TGTGCCAGCAGTGCAGCGAGTTATGGCTACACCTTC; cdr3_aa: CASSAASYGYTF
d_call: NA; v_call: TRBV5-1; clone_size: NA; j_call: TRBJ2-5; cdr3_nt: TGCGCCAGCAGCGGCTCCGTAGGGGAGACCCAGTACTTC; cdr3_aa: CASSGSVGETQYF
d_call: TRBD1; v_call: TRBV28; clone_size: NA; j_call: TRBJ2-7; cdr3_nt: TGTGCCAGCAGTTTAGGGGGACAGGGGGTTTTAAACGAGCAGTACTTC; cdr3_aa: CASSLGGQGVLNEQYF
d_call: NA; v_call: TRBV6-7; clone_size: NA; j_call: TRBJ2-5; cdr3_nt: TGTGCCAGCAGTTATCTGTTGGTGCGGGATCGGAAGACCCAGTACTTC; cdr3_aa: CASSYLLVRDRKTQYF
d_call: NA; v_call: TRBV29-1; clone_size: NA; j_call: TRBJ2-4; cdr3_nt: TGCAGCGTTGGGCCGGACATTCAGTACTTC; cdr3_aa: CSVGPDIQYF
d_call: NA; v_call: TRBV23-1; clone_size: NA; j_call: TRBJ1-1; cdr3_nt: TGCGCCAGCAGTCAAACGGGGGCCAGGAGTCCTGACACTGAAGCTTTCTTT; cdr3_aa: CASSQTGARSPDTEAFF
d_call: TRBD1; v_call: TRBV5-1; clone_size: NA; j_call: TRBJ1-1; cdr3_nt: TGCGCCAGCAGCTCTATGGACAGGGGAGCGGCTGAAGCTTTCTTT; cdr3_aa: CASSSMDRGAAEAFF
d_call: NA; v_call: TRBV5-1; clone_size: NA; j_call: TRBJ2-5; cdr3_nt: TGCGCCAGCGGAGGGGGGGGTCCTATGGTTCAAGAGACCCAGTACTTC; cdr3_aa: CASGGGGPMVQETQYF
d_call: NA; v_call: TRBV11-2; clone_size: NA; j_call: TRBJ1-4; cdr3_nt: TGTGCCAGCAGCTTAGCTGGGGCCTATAATGAAAAACTGTTTTTT; cdr3_aa: CASSLAGAYNEKLFF
d_call: TRBD2; v_call: TRBV5-6; clone_size: once; j_call: TRBJ2-2; cdr3_nt: TGTGCCAGCAGCACAGGGCTAGCGGGCACCGGGGAGCTGTTTTTT; cdr3_aa: CASSTGLAGTGELFF
d_call: NA; v_call: TRBV6-1; clone_size: once; j_call: TRBJ2-2; cdr3_nt: TGTGCCAGCAGTGAAGCCAGGAACACCGGGGAGCTGTTTTTT; cdr3_aa: CASSEARNTGELFF
d_call: NA; v_call: TRBV19; clone_size: NA; j_call: TRBJ1-5; cdr3_nt: TGTGCCAGTAGTATAGATCTAAGGCAGGGATTTGGCCTTCAGCCCCAGCATTTT; cdr3_aa: CASSIDLRQGFGLQPQHF
d_call: TRBD1; v_call: TRBV27; clone_size: NA; j_call: TRBJ2-3; cdr3_nt: TGTGCCAGCAGTTTTGCCGGGACAGGGCAGACAGATACGCAGTATTTT; cdr3_aa: CASSFAGTGQTDTQYF
d_call: TRBD1; v_call: TRBV9; clone_size: NA; j_call: TRBJ1-2; cdr3_nt: TGTGCCAGCAGCGTAGTAGGGGGCGGGAGTGGCTACACCTTC; cdr3_aa: CASSVVGGGSGYTF
d_call: TRBD2; v_call: TRBV19; clone_size: NA; j_call: TRBJ2-3; cdr3_nt: TGTGCCAGTAAAACGAGAGGGAGCGGGGTAAGATCAGATACGCAGTATTTT; cdr3_aa: CASKTRGSGVRSDTQYF
d_call: NA; v_call: TRBV19; clone_size: NA; j_call: TRBJ1-2; cdr3_nt: TGTGCCAGTAGGGGGTATGGCTACACCTTC; cdr3_aa: CASRGYGYTF
d_call: NA; v_call: TRBV5-1; clone_size: NA; j_call: TRBJ1-5; cdr3_nt: TGCGCCAGCAGCTTGGACGGATCGTCCGAACCCCAGCATTTT; cdr3_aa: CASSLDGSSEPQHF
d_call: NA; v_call: TRBV23-1; clone_size: NA; j_call: TRBJ1-4; cdr3_nt: TGCGCCAGCAGTCGGGGACCTAATGAAAAACTGTTTTTT; cdr3_aa: CASSRGPNEKLFF
d_call: TRBD1; v_call: TRBV19; clone_size: NA; j_call: TRBJ2-7; cdr3_nt: TGTGCCAGTAGTATAGCCGGGACAGGGTACGAGCAGTACTTC; cdr3_aa: CASSIAGTGYEQYF
d_call: NA; v_call: TRBV7-2; clone_size: NA; j_call: TRBJ2-7; cdr3_nt: TGTGCCAGCAGCCCGAGGGGGGGAACCCGGACCGAGCAGTACTTC; cdr3_aa: CASSPRGGTRTEQYF
d_call: NA; v_call: TRBV11-2; clone_size: NA; j_call: TRBJ2-5; cdr3_nt: TGTGCCAGCAGCCCAGCAAGCGGACAAGAGACCCAGTACTTC; cdr3_aa: CASSPASGQETQYF